This T cell receptor (beta chain) emerged from a study of blood T cell repertoires in COVID-19. Participants were aged about 18 to 100 years from approximately 24 US areas. Researchers sorted participants into cohorts using their self-reported clinical history. Germline V gene data show CDR1 as LGHDT and CDR2 as YNNKEL (reference sequence). The CDR3 covers 13 residues. The V end was cut by 7 bases, the J end by 7 bases, with 13 bases between. Per the study methods: Amplification with reference gene primers provided the estimates of nucleated cell counts. Profiling relied on immunoSEQ multiplex PCR, and the TCRdb table lists in-frame clones only, not all of them. D and trimming come from the DNA, and the V and J calls and clone size come from that table. The sample lists hundreds of thousands of clones, under 95% occurring once.

The receptor's source is a man aged 60 to 75 who had recovered from COVID-19. The specimen sequenced was PBMCs or T cells enriched from blood (not recorded which). The rearrangement uses TRBV3-1 (or the pseudogene TRBV3-2) and TRBJ1-4, with D maybe TRBD1 (5 bases). The DNA for the CDR3 is TGTGCCAGCAATTCAGGGTTGGGTGAAAAACTGTTTTTT. Protein: CASNSGLGEKLFF.